This T cell receptor beta chain was found in a study of CD8+CD57+ T cells in acquired aplastic anemia. Both TCR beta VDJ combination and CDR3 sequence profiling were carried out. Genomic DNA was the template for this profiling. TCRdb re-derived calls from the reads in MiXCR, one entry per CDR3 protein. The table has around 180,000 distinct CDR3 sequences, 45% to 60% seen once; the top ten hold 10% to 15%. Before being chosen for sequencing, patients had shown CD8+CD57+ cell expansion by flow cytometry. The cohort consisted entirely of patients having severe acquired aplastic anemia. No therapy was given to patients before blood sampling. Germline CDR1 KGHDR, CDR2 SFDVKD. The CDR3 totals 17 residues. Losses at the gene ends were 1 base for V and 5 bases for J; bases not matched to a gene: 8.

Sample: sorted CD4+, CD8+, or CD8+CD57+ T cells (not recorded which) from PBMCs. The chain is built from TRBV24-1 and TRBJ2-3; 10 bases map to TRBD1. This clonotype originated in a human donor with aplastic anemia. The CDR3 protein is CATSDFRDRGLGDTQYF. The CDR3 DNA is TGTGCCACCAGTGATTTCAGGGACAGGGGATTGGGAGATACGCAGTATTTT.